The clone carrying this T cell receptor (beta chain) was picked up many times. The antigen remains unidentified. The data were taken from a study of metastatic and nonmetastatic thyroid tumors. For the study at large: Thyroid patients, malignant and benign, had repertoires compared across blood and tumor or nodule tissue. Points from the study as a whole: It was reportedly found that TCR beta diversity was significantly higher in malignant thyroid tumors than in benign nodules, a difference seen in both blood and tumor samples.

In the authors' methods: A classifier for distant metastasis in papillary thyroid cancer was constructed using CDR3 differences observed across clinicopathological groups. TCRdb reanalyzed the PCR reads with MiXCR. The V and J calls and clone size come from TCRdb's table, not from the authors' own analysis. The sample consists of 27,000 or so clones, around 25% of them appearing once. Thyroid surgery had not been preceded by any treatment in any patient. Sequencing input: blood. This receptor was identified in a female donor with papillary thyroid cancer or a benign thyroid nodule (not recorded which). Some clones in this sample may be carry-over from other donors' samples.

The CDR3 reads CASSQEMSSYNEQFF. The CDR3 DNA sequence: TGTGCCAGCAGCCAAGAGATGAGCTCCTACAATGAGCAGTTCTTC. V usage is TRBV14 and J usage is TRBJ2-1; no definite D call. This CDR3 has 15 amino acids. The germline V gene encodes CDR1 SGHDN and CDR2 FVKESK. Trimming pared 0 bases from V and 0 bases from J, leaving 6 bases between.